A single sample gave rise to the 23 T cell receptor beta chains below, sequenced in a study of T cells in Graves' hyperthyroidism and ophthalmopathy. Amplified TCR beta CDR3 regions derived from RNA transcripts. First-round RT-PCR with HTBI primers amplified the TCR CDR3 region. TCRdb reprocessed the multiplex PCR reads via MiXCR and lists one record per CDR3 protein. The repertoire holds roughly 170,000 distinct CDR3 sequences, with about 17% as singletons. The sequencing sample was made of blood. All receptors come from a woman between 50 and 59 years old with Graves' hyperthyroidism.

This clonotype was seen repeatedly, ten times or more. The V gene is TRBV7-6, the J gene TRBJ2-6; a weak D match, TRBD2 (6 bases). The germline V gene encodes CDR1 SGHVS and CDR2 FNYEAQ. This CDR3 contains 16 residues. V lost 5 bases to trimming and J lost 4 bases, with 15 bases between them. CDR3 coding DNA: TGTGCCAGCAGCATACTGGCGGGGTCAGGGGCCAACGTCCTGACTTTC. Protein sequence: CASSILAGSGANVLTF.

This clonotype came up a few times. The chain is built from TRBV5-1 and TRBJ2-5, with TRBD2 matching 8 bases. The CDR3 has 15 residues. V gave up 0 bases and J gave up 4 bases; unmatched junction bases: 5. Germline V gives CDR1 SGHRS, CDR2 YFSETQ. The DNA for the CDR3 is TGCGCCAGCAGCTTGGCCGGGAGGGACGTAGAGACCCAGTACTTC. This gives the protein CASSLAGRDVETQYF.

With regard to this clonotype: The junction differs from germline at one of its ends, possibly a read error. This chain connects TRBV11-2 to TRBJ2-3, with 9 nucleotides matching TRBD2. The CDR3 spans 15 residues. In germline, CDR1 is SGHAT, CDR2 FQNNGV. The CDR3 here is CASGFGGGGTDTQYF. The CDR3, as DNA: TGTGCCAGCGGCTTCGGCGGGGGGGGCACAGATACGCAGTATTTT.

This clonotype was observed a few times. The chain carries TRBV9 and TRBJ1-1; 8 bases align to TRBD1. The CDR3 loop spans 15 amino acids. Germline CDR1 reads SGDLS; CDR2 reads YYNGEE. Losses at the gene ends were 7 bases for V and 3 bases for J; bases not matched to a gene: 11. The CDR3 loop reads CASSQGARVDTEAFF. The CDR3 nucleotides are TGTGCCAGCTCCCAGGGGGCGCGGGTGGACACTGAAGCTTTCTTT.

This clonotype showed up many times. This chain uses TRBV3-1 with TRBJ2-7; D not certain. CDR3 length equals 12 residues. The V end was cut by 3 bases, the J end by 8 bases, with 11 bases between. Germline values: CDR1 LGHDT, CDR2 YNNKEL (reference sequence). The CDR3 DNA reads TGTGCCAGCAGCCACGACAAAGCCAAGCAGTACTTC. Translating it yields CASSHDKAKQYF.

In this sample, this clonotype turned up a few times. The chain couples TRBV5-1 to TRBJ2-7; 12 bases line up with TRBD2. J was trimmed by 2 bases and V by 0 bases; bases with no gene match: 6. The CDR3 totals 17 residues. Germline V gene sequence: CDR1 SGHRS, CDR2 YFSETQ. The CDR3 nucleotides read TGCGCCAGCAGCTTGGGACTAGCGGGGGATCCCCCCTACGAGCAGTACTTC. The encoded protein is CASSLGLAGDPPYEQYF.

There are many counts of this clonotype. The genes are TRBV19 and TRBJ2-7; unclear D gene. CDR1 and CDR2 (germline): LNHDA, SQIVND (reference sequence). CDR3 size: 13 residues. V dropped 1 base and J dropped 3 bases, with 7 bases sitting between them. DNA for the CDR3: TGTGCCAGTAGTATAGCTATTGGCTACGAGCAGTACTTC. Translation: CASSIAIGYEQYF.

The V call is TRBV11-2, the J call TRBJ2-1; 8 bases agree with TRBD2. CDR1 is SGHAT and CDR2 is FQNNGV in the germline V gene. The CDR3 loop spans 15 amino acids. J was trimmed by 9 bases and V by 2 bases; bases with no gene match: 9. Here the CDR3 reads CASSLIPGGRGEQFF. As DNA, the CDR3 is TGTGCCAGCAGCTTAATCCCGGGGGGGCGCGGTGAGCAGTTCTTC.

The chain carries TRBV12-3 or TRBV12-4 and TRBJ1-1; 7 bases line up with TRBD1. CDR3 length equals 16 residues. V was pared by 1 base and J by 4 bases, with 9 bases of the junction left unmatched. CDR3 nucleotides: TGTGCCAGCAGTTTAGGGGGTACAGGGGCTGGCACTGAAGCTTTCTTT. This encodes CASSLGGTGAGTEAFF.

This clonotype was counted a few times. J is TRBJ2-7 and V is TRBV20-1, with D maybe TRBD1 (6 bases). This CDR3 has 14 residues. Germline loops: CDR1 DFQATT, CDR2 SNEGSKA (reference sequence). Trimming stripped 6 bases from V and 3 bases from J, with 18 bases between. CDR3 amino acids: CSAQPGAVGYEQYF. The DNA of the CDR3 is TGCAGTGCCCAGCCAGGGGCCGTCGGCTACGAGCAGTACTTC.

The chain is built from TRBV18 and TRBJ2-1, with TRBD2 identical over 7 bases. The V and J ends lost 3 bases and 8 bases, in that order; junction bases with no gene match: 4. Germline V CDR1 and CDR2: KGHSH, LQKENI. The CDR3 is 13 residues long. CDR3 sequence: CASSPIGGYEQFF. DNA of the CDR3: TGTGCCAGCTCACCGATCGGGGGGTATGAGCAGTTCTTC.

The V and J genes are TRBV4-1 and TRBJ2-1; TRBD2 matches 10 bases. Losses at the gene ends were 3 bases for V and 7 bases for J; bases not matched to a gene: 3. Germline assignment: CDR1 MGHRA and CDR2 YSYEKL. This CDR3 is built from 14 residues. In nucleotides, the CDR3 is TGCGCCAGCAGCCATAGCGGGGGGCCGAATGAGCAGTTCTTC. Encoded protein: CASSHSGGPNEQFF.

This clonotype was observed at least ten times. The J gene is TRBJ1-5, the V gene TRBV19, with D perhaps TRBD1 (6 bases). V was cut by 4 bases and J by 1 base, with 17 bases left in between. The CDR3 extends over 17 amino acids. Germline-derived CDR1 and CDR2 are LNHDA and SQIVND (reference sequence). The CDR3 loop is CASSTQRGAESNQPQHF. Written as DNA, the CDR3 is TGTGCCAGTAGTACGCAGCGGGGGGCCGAAAGCAATCAGCCCCAGCATTTT.

This clonotype appeared many times. The rearrangement uses TRBV20-1 and TRBJ1-5; a weak D match, TRBD1 (6 bases). CDR1 and CDR2 (germline): DFQATT, SNEGSKA (reference sequence). V was cut by 5 bases and J by 0 bases, with 14 bases left in between. The CDR3 runs 15 residues. CDR3 in amino acids: CSALPGQDSNQPQHF. CDR3 nucleotides: TGCAGTGCTCTGCCGGGACAAGATAGCAATCAGCCCCAGCATTTT.

In its sample, this clonotype was seen many times. The chain couples TRBV11-1 to TRBJ2-7; D is unresolved. Germline V gene sequence: CDR1 SGHAT, CDR2 FQDESV (reference sequence). Deletions cut 0 bases from V and 3 bases from J, with 9 bases between. There are 14 residues in the CDR3. CDR3 sequence reads: CASSLAGLGYEQYF. CDR3 DNA: TGTGCCAGCAGCTTAGCCGGGTTGGGCTACGAGCAGTACTTC.

Regarding this clonotype: A much larger clone differs from this one at a single base, so this may be a read error. V and J are TRBV13 and TRBJ2-3; no clear D gene. Germline CDR1 is PRHDT and CDR2 is FYEKMQ (reference sequence). The CDR3 contains 12 residues. Trimming took off 3 bases at V and 8 bases at J, with 9 bases between the two ends. CDR3 protein: CASSFSRGTQYF. In DNA, the CDR3 is TGTGCCAGCAGCTTTAGCAGAGGTACGCAGTATTTT.

This clonotype has at least ten counts. The CDR3 coding sequence is TGTGCCAGCAATCTCAGGGAAAGAACTGAAGCTTTCTTT. Translation: CASNLRERTEAFF. The rearrangement links TRBV6-1 to TRBJ1-1; maybe TRBD1 (5 bases). The CDR3 is made up of 13 amino acids. The V gene's germline CDR1 is MNHNS and CDR2 SASEGT. With 7 bases removed from V and 5 bases from J, the gap between germline ends came to 14 bases.

The sample holds many counts of this clonotype. The chain is built from TRBV18 and TRBJ2-7, with D possibly matching TRBD2 (6 bases). The V end lost 2 bases, the J end lost 6 bases, and 8 bases lay between the germline ends. CDR3 length: 12 residues. Germline loops: CDR1 KGHSH, CDR2 LQKENI. CDR3 bases: TGTGCCAGCTCACCAGGGGGGTCCGAGCAGTACTTC. Translating it yields CASSPGGSEQYF.

This clonotype was seen a handful of times. The chain links TRBV6-1 to TRBJ1-2; D is possibly TRBD1 (5 bases). This CDR3 region has 13 residues. CDR1 MNHNS and CDR2 SASEGT come from the germline V gene. V lost 5 bases and J lost 6, with 13 bases in between. CDR3 nucleotide sequence: TGTGCCAGCAGTCTCGGGGGGGGTAATGGCTACACCTTC. Protein sequence: CASSLGGGNGYTF.

This clonotype was observed at least ten times. The V and J genes are TRBV14 and TRBJ2-7; TRBD2 might be the D (5 bases). Germline lookup yields CDR1 SGHDN and CDR2 FVKESK. V was clipped by 1 base and J by 4 bases, with 11 bases between them. CDR3 length equals 14 residues. The CDR3 DNA reads as TGTGCCAGCAGCCAAGCCGGGGTGAGATACGAGCAGTACTTC. Protein product: CASSQAGVRYEQYF. The full variable domain, in which reference TRBV14 and TRBJ2-7 provide the parts outside the CDR3, is EAGVTQFPSHSVIEKGQTVTLRCDPISGHDNLYWYRRVMGKEIKFLLHFVKESKQDESGMPNNRFLAERTGGTYSTLKVQPAELEDSGVYFCASSQAGVRYEQYFGPGTRLTVT.

In this sample, this clonotype turned up many times. The genes are TRBV11-3 and TRBJ2-6; D might be TRBD2 (7 bases). Looked up from germline, CDR1 is SGHNT and CDR2 is YENEEA. The CDR3 has 17 amino acids. The V and J ends lost 4 bases and 4 bases respectively, with 17 bases between them. The CDR3 region is CASSSGRGARGANVLTF. DNA for the CDR3: TGTGCCAGCAGCTCCGGACGGGGGGCGCGAGGGGCCAACGTCCTGACTTTC.

This clonotype was seen ten or more times. The chain recombines TRBV7-9 with TRBJ1-1; D remains ambiguous. Germline V gives CDR1 SEHNR, CDR2 FQNEAQ (reference sequence). V was pared by 5 bases and J by 0 bases, with 13 bases between. The CDR3 consists of 15 residues. As DNA, the CDR3 is TGTGCCAGCAGCCCCCGACCCGGGTTGAACACTGAAGCTTTCTTT. It yields the protein CASSPRPGLNTEAFF.

In its sample, this clonotype was seen a few times. This clone may be a read error of a much larger clone one base away. A read error is likely, as this CDR3 ends without the conserved phenylalanine or tryptophan. The CDR3 here is CASSLERGDYNEQFL. Written as DNA, the CDR3 is TGCGCCAGCAGCTTGGAGCGGGGGGACTACAATGAGCAGTTCCTC. The chain joins TRBV5-1 to TRBJ2-1, with 9 bases fitting TRBD2. J lost 3 bases, V lost 0 bases, and 1 base had no gene match. CDR1 and CDR2 (germline): SGHRS, YFSETQ. This CDR3 region has 15 residues.